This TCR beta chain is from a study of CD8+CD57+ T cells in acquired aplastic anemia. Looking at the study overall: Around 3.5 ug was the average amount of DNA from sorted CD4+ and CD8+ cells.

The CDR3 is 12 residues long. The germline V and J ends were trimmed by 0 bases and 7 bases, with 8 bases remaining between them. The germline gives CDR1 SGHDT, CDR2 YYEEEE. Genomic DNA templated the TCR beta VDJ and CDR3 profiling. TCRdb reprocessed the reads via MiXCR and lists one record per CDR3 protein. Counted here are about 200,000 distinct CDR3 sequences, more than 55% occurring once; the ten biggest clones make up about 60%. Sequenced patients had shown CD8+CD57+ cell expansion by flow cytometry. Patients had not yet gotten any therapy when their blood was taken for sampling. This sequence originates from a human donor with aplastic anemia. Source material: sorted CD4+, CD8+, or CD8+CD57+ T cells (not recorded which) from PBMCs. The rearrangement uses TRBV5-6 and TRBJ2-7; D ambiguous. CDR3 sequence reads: CASSLESAEQYF. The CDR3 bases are TGTGCCAGCAGCTTGGAATCCGCGGAGCAGTACTTC.